The sequence of this T cell receptor (beta chain) was determined in a study of blood T cell repertoires in COVID-19. There are 14 residues in the CDR3. Trimming took off 6 bases at V and 6 bases at J, with 15 bases between the two ends. Germline V gene data show CDR1 as SGHTA and CDR2 as FQGNSA. Measured with immunoSEQ multiplex PCR; TCRdb has only the in-frame clones, and not every one. The sample records roughly 240,000 clones, 65% to 90% being singletons. The receptor comes from a man in his fifties with COVID-19, enrolled during active disease. This chain uses TRBV7-2 with TRBJ1-5; D is unresolved. The source material was peripheral blood. The CDR3 reads CASRLPGVFQPQHF. CDR3 DNA: TGTGCCAGCAGGTTGCCGGGAGTTTTTCAGCCCCAGCATTTT.